A selection of T cell receptor beta chains follows, all from one sample in a study of regulatory T cells in long-lasting Graves disease. Via MiXCR, TCRdb re-called the multiplex PCR reads, giving one row per CDR3 protein. The profile shows 350,000 to 450,000 distinct CDR3 sequences, 15% of them singletons. Separately, the same data were catalogued under a study of T cells in Graves' hyperthyroidism and ophthalmopathy.

The sample consisted of peripheral blood mononuclear cells (PBMCs), taken at new diagnosis, from a patient treated with antithyroid drugs. The receptors derive from a woman in her 40s with Graves disease. CDR3s include the opening cysteine and the closing phenylalanine or tryptophan. The order of the fields is V gene, D gene, CDR3 length, J gene, clone size, CDR3 DNA, CDR3 protein. D genes are given only for firm matches. Size values are once, few and many counts, or a class for expanded clones, and some rows have none.

>TRBV7-8|TRBD2|15|TRBJ2-5|many
TGTGCCAGCAGCCCTCAACTAGCGGGACAAGAGACCCAGTACTTC
CASSPQLAGQETQYF
>TRBV14|TRBD2|13|TRBJ2-4|-
TGTGCCAGCAGCCAACTAGCGGCAAACATTCAGTACTTC
CASSQLAANIQYF
>TRBV7-9|-|14|TRBJ1-1|many
TGTGCCAGCAGCTTAGACCGATGGAACACTGAAGCTTTCTTT
CASSLDRWNTEAFF
>TRBV12-3/TRBV12-4|-|14|TRBJ2-7|many
TGTGCCAGCAGTTTAGCGGGATTGGGCTACGAGCAGTACTTC
CASSLAGLGYEQYF
>TRBV5-1|TRBD2|17|TRBJ2-1|few
TGCGCCAGCAGCTTACGGGAGGGGCCGCTTTCCTACAATGAGCAGTTCTTC
CASSLREGPLSYNEQFF
>TRBV9|TRBD1|18|TRBJ1-4|few
TGTGCCAGCAGCGTAGGTCCCGGACAGGCTGCAACTAATGAAAAACTGTTTTTT
CASSVGPGQAATNEKLFF
>TRBV5-1|-|14|TRBJ2-2|many
TGCGCCAGCAGCGCGACAACGGGGGCCGGGGAGCTGTTTTTT
CASSATTGAGELFF
>TRBV29-1|-|15|TRBJ1-3|many
TGCAGCGTTGGTCCGGAGGGAGGAACTGGAAACACCATATATTTT
CSVGPEGGTGNTIYF
>TRBV7-3|-|17|TRBJ1-4|many
TGTGCCAGCAGCCCGATGGGGAATCGCATCCGAACCGAAAAACTGTTTTTT
CASSPMGNRIRTEKLFF
>TRBV18|-|15|TRBJ1-2|few
TGTGCCAGCTCACCCGCGTCGACGGTTAACTATGGCTACACCTTC
CASSPASTVNYGYTF
>TRBV10-3|-|15|TRBJ2-1|-
TGTGCCATCTGGGACGGTGCTTACTCCTACAATGAGCAGTTCTTC
CAIWDGAYSYNEQFF
>TRBV28|-|16|TRBJ1-2|-
TGTGCCAGCAGTTTAGGTCAGGCCACCCTAAGTGGTGGCTACACCTTC
CASSLGQATLSGGYTF
>TRBV5-1|TRBD2|15|TRBJ2-1|few
TGCGCCAGCAGCTTGGAGGGCGGGAGTGTTAATGAGCAGTTCTTC
CASSLEGGSVNEQFF
>TRBV29-1|-|13|TRBJ2-7|many
TGCAGCGTTGAAGATGGCCGGACCTACGAGCAGTACTTC
CSVEDGRTYEQYF
>TRBV4-1|-|13|TRBJ2-3|few
TGCGCCAGCAGGTCGCGCAAGACAGATACGCAGTATTTT
CASRSRKTDTQYF
>TRBV15|-|15|TRBJ2-3|-
TGTGCCACCACCTCGGGACTCTTCATGGCAGATACGCAGTATTTT
CATTSGLFMADTQYF
>TRBV10-3|-|19|TRBJ1-1|many
TGTGCCATCAGTGAGTCGCCTACTCTGACCGCCGTTATGAACACTGAAGCTTTCTTT
CAISESPTLTAVMNTEAFF
>TRBV7-9|TRBD2|16|TRBJ2-3|-
TGTGCCAGCAGCCAAGGACTAGCGGGAGTGGGGGATACGCAGTATTTT
CASSQGLAGVGDTQYF
>TRBV7-9|TRBD2|16|TRBJ2-7|-
TGTGCCAGCAGGGCCGGGACTAGCGGGAGGAGTAAAGAGCAGTACTTC
CASRAGTSGRSKEQYF
>TRBV20-1|-|10|TRBJ1-4|-
TGCAGTGCCTGGAGTGAAAAACTGTTTTTT
CSAWSEKLFF
>TRBV28|TRBD2|16|TRBJ2-7|few
TGTGCCAGCAGTACCGGGGGGTACGGGAACTCCTACGAGCAGTACTTC
CASSTGGYGNSYEQYF
>TRBV19|TRBD1|17|TRBJ1-5|-
TGTGCCAGTAGTAAGGGAAACACAGGGGTTTCAAATCAGCCCCAGCATTTT
CASSKGNTGVSNQPQHF
>TRBV20-1|TRBD1|17|TRBJ2-2|-
TGCAGTGCTAGAGGGCTTACAGGGGCCACGAACACCGGGGAGCTGTTTTTT
CSARGLTGATNTGELFF
>TRBV6-2/TRBV6-3|-|15|TRBJ2-7|many
TGTGCCAGCAGTAAACCCGCACAGGGTGTGGACGAGCAGTACTTC
CASSKPAQGVDEQYF
>TRBV11-2|-|15|TRBJ2-3|many
TGTGCCAGCAGCTTAGTGGGGGACTTCACAGATACGCAGTATTTT
CASSLVGDFTDTQYF
>TRBV11-2|-|16|TRBJ2-3|-
TGTGCCAGCAGCTTAACAGTGCCCTTGAGCACAGATACGCAGTATTTT
CASSLTVPLSTDTQYF
>TRBV11-2|-|16|TRBJ1-1|many
TGTGCCAGCAGCTTACGGTATGGACAAAAGAACACTGAAGCTTTCTTT
CASSLRYGQKNTEAFF
>TRBV6-1|TRBD1|16|TRBJ1-2|-
TGTGCCAGCAGTGAAGCCGTGGGACAGGGACCTTTCGGCTACACCTTC
CASSEAVGQGPFGYTF
>TRBV5-1|TRBD1|13|TRBJ2-7|many
TGCGCCAGCAGCCTGGGACAGGAGAGCGAGCAGTACTTC
CASSLGQESEQYF
>TRBV7-6|TRBD1|15|TRBJ1-3|few
TGTGCCAGCAGCTTAGCACAGGGGGATGGAAACACCATATATTTT
CASSLAQGDGNTIYF
>TRBV7-8|TRBD1|22|TRBJ1-5|many
TGTGCCAGCAGCTTAGACTCGACAGTGGGGCTCAGGGGGGCCTTCAACGATCAGCCCCAGCATTTT
CASSLDSTVGLRGAFNDQPQHF
>TRBV28|TRBD1|14|TRBJ2-7|many
TGTGCCAGCAGTTTATCGGGACAGCAGTACGAGCAGTACTTC
CASSLSGQQYEQYF
>TRBV9|-|13|TRBJ1-1|many
TGTGCCAGCAGCGTAGAACAGTACACTGAAGCTTTCTTT
CASSVEQYTEAFF
>TRBV10-3|TRBD2|14|TRBJ2-1|many
TGTGCCATCAGTGCTAGCGGGAGTAGGGATGAGCAGTTCTTC
CAISASGSRDEQFF
>TRBV14|TRBD1|12|TRBJ2-1|few
TGTGCCAGCAGCCAGGCAGGGGGACGGCAGTTCTTC
CASSQAGGRQFF
>TRBV3-1|-|12|TRBJ1-3|many
TGTGCCAGCAGCAAACCGGGACGGGAAAAGTATTTT
CASSKPGREKYF
>TRBV7-8|-|15|TRBJ2-2|many
TGTGCCAGCAGCTTAGCAACAGCGAACACCGGGGAGCTGTTTTTT
CASSLATANTGELFF
>TRBV20-1|-|14|TRBJ1-2|many
TGCAGTGCCAGACCCCAGGACGGGAACTATGGCTACACCTTC
CSARPQDGNYGYTF
>TRBV27|-|14|TRBJ1-5|many
TGTGCCAGCAGTTTTTCGGGCGCCAATCAGCCCCAGCATTTT
CASSFSGANQPQHF
>TRBV6-2/TRBV6-3|-|14|TRBJ2-2|-
TGTGCCAGCACCTCCCAGAAGTTGTTCGGGGAGCTGTTTTTT
CASTSQKLFGELFF
>TRBV19|-|13|TRBJ2-1|few
TGTGCCAGTAGTTACGACCAAACCAATGAGCAGTTCTTC
CASSYDQTNEQFF
>TRBV28|-|11|TRBJ2-7|many
TGTGCCAGCAGCTTCGGTAACGAGCAGTACTTC
CASSFGNEQYF
>TRBV6-2/TRBV6-3|TRBD2|17|TRBJ2-5|few
TGTGCCAACAGTTACTCGATGGGTAGCGGGCTAGAAGAGACCCAGTACTTC
CANSYSMGSGLEETQYF
>TRBV20-1|-|14|TRBJ1-5|many
TGCAGTGCTAGCAAGGTCAGGACCGATCAGCCCCAGCATTTT
CSASKVRTDQPQHF
>TRBV28|TRBD1|14|TRBJ2-7|many
TGTGCCAGCAGACGGCCGGGACAGGTGGCCGAGCAGTACTTC
CASRRPGQVAEQYF
>TRBV7-3|TRBD1|15|TRBJ2-3|many
TGTGCCAGCAGCTCCACAGGGGGGACCACAGATACGCAGTATTTT
CASSSTGGTTDTQYF
>TRBV12-3/TRBV12-4|-|14|TRBJ2-1|-
TGTGCCAGCGGAGGGACAGTTGGTAACAATGAGCAGTTCTTC
CASGGTVGNNEQFF
>TRBV2|TRBD2|18|TRBJ2-2|-
TGTGCCAGCAACCCCCGGACTAGCGGGAGTACGAACACCGGGGAGCTGTTTTTT
CASNPRTSGSTNTGELFF
>TRBV27|TRBD2|15|TRBJ2-7|many
TGTGCCAGCAGTCTCACTAGCGGGAGGAGCTACGAGCAGTACTTC
CASSLTSGRSYEQYF
>TRBV11-2|TRBD2|14|TRBJ2-1|many
TGTGCCAGCAGCACCGGGACTACCAGGGATGAGCAGTTCTTC
CASSTGTTRDEQFF
>TRBV2|-|17|TRBJ2-1|many
TGTGCCAGCAGTGCGGGCCCGGGACGTAGCTCCTACAATGAGCAGTTCTTC
CASSAGPGRSSYNEQFF
>TRBV24-1|-|14|TRBJ1-5|few
TGTGCCACCAGTGTCGACAGAAGCAATCAGCCCCAGCATTTT
CATSVDRSNQPQHF
>TRBV6-1|TRBD1|15|TRBJ2-7|few
TGTGCCAGCAGTGACCGGGACAGGACGAACTACGAGCAGTACTTC
CASSDRDRTNYEQYF
>TRBV3-1|-|15|TRBJ2-7|many
TGTGCCAGCAGCCCAACTAGCACTGTTGGCCGCGAGCAGTACTTC
CASSPTSTVGREQYF
>TRBV20-1|TRBD1|13|TRBJ1-1|few
TGCAGTGCCGCCGGGACAGGGGACACTGAAGCTTTCTTT
CSAAGTGDTEAFF
>TRBV11-3|-|16|TRBJ2-2|many
TGTGCCAGCAGTCCGCTAGGCGGTGAGAACACCGGGGAGCTGTTTTTT
CASSPLGGENTGELFF
>TRBV4-2|-|15|TRBJ2-1|-
TGTGCCAGCAGCCAAGTTCAGGGATCGAACAATGAGCAGTTCTTC
CASSQVQGSNNEQFF
>TRBV3-1|-|13|TRBJ1-2|many
TGTGCCAGCAGTCTCGGGGTTAACTATGGCTACACCTTC
CASSLGVNYGYTF